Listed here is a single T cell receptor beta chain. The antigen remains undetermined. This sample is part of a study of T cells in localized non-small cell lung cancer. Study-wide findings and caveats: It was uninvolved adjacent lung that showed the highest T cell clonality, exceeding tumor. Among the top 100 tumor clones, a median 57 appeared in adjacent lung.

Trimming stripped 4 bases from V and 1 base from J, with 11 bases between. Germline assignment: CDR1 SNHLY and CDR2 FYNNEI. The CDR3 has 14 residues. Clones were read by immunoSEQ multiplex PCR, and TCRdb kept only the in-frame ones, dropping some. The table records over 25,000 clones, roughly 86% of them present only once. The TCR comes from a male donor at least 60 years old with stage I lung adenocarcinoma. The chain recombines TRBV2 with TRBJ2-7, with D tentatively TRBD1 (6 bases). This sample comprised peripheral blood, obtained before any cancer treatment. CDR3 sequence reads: CASSVQGASYEQYF. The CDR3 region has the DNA TGTGCCAGCAGTGTACAGGGCGCTTCCTACGAGCAGTACTTC.